The rows below give T cell receptor beta chains drawn from one sample of a study of blood T cell repertoires in COVID-19. Clones were sequenced by immunoSEQ multiplex PCR, and TCRdb holds only the in-frame ones, with some missing. The repertoire consists of some 170,000 clones, with approximately 75% occurring once and the leading ten covering 9.5% to 13%. The sequenced sample consisted of peripheral blood. These receptors were taken from a human donor in a cohort sampled during active COVID-19. Both conserved end residues are part of each CDR3. The D gene is left open where the match is weak. A clone size is listed for some rows: how often the clone was seen (once, few, many), or a class if it is expanded.

V	size	J	length	D	CDR3	DNA
TRBV29-1	NA	TRBJ2-3	16	TRBD2	CSVGAAGDLSTDTQYF	TGCAGCGTTGGTGCAGCGGGGGACCTTAGCACAGATACGCAGTATTTT
TRBV11-2	once	TRBJ2-2	14	NA	CASSLVGATGELFF	TGTGCCAGCAGCTTAGTCGGTGCCACCGGGGAGCTGTTTTTT
TRBV6-6	NA	TRBJ1-2	12	NA	CASSPTGDGYTF	TGTGCCAGCAGCCCGACAGGAGATGGCTACACCTTC
TRBV5-6	NA	TRBJ1-2	16	TRBD1	CASSFHIQGISYGYTF	TGTGCCAGCAGCTTCCACATACAGGGGATTAGCTATGGCTACACCTTC
TRBV19	NA	TRBJ1-4	16	NA	CASSSDRDWGNEKLFF	TGTGCCAGTAGTTCTGACCGGGACTGGGGGAATGAAAAACTGTTTTTT
TRBV19	NA	TRBJ1-2	16	NA	CASSIDREEGNYGYTF	TGTGCCAGTAGTATAGACCGGGAAGAAGGTAACTATGGCTACACCTTC
TRBV18	few	TRBJ2-7	14	NA	CASSQLGQSYEQYF	TGTGCCAGCTCACAACTTGGGCAGAGCTACGAGCAGTACTTC
TRBV5-1	NA	TRBJ2-5	16	TRBD1	CASSLGPGTGLETQYF	TGCGCCAGCAGCTTGGGCCCCGGGACAGGTCTGGAGACCCAGTACTTC
TRBV18	NA	TRBJ2-1	15	TRBD2	CASSRGLAGYNEQFF	TGTGCCAGCTCGCGGGGACTAGCGGGGTACAATGAGCAGTTCTTC
TRBV27	NA	TRBJ2-7	16	NA	CASRSAYGTTPLEQYF	TGTGCCAGCAGATCAGCCTACGGGACAACACCGCTCGAGCAGTACTTC
TRBV5-1	NA	TRBJ2-4	16	TRBD1	CASSDGQGIAKNIQYF	TGCGCCAGCAGCGACGGACAGGGGATAGCCAAAAACATTCAGTACTTC
TRBV27	once	TRBJ1-2	17	NA	CASSPSGITLLGYGYTF	TGTGCCAGCAGTCCATCGGGGATTACTCTTCTCGGCTATGGCTACACCTTC
TRBV14	NA	TRBJ1-6	15	NA	CASSQEGLANSPLHF	TGTGCCAGCAGCCAAGAAGGACTGGCTAATTCACCCCTCCACTTT
TRBV9	NA	TRBJ2-2	14	NA	CASSPRTVTGELFF	TGTGCCAGCAGCCCACGGACAGTCACCGGGGAGCTGTTTTTT
TRBV7-6	few	TRBJ2-3	17	TRBD2	CASSYGLAGGGGGTQYF	TGTGCCAGCAGCTACGGACTAGCGGGGGGAGGAGGGGGTACGCAGTATTTT
TRBV19	NA	TRBJ1-1	14	TRBD1	CASSWGQFDTEAFF	TGTGCCAGTAGTTGGGGACAGTTCGACACTGAAGCTTTCTTT
TRBV5-1	NA	TRBJ2-5	16	TRBD2	CASSLATSGGRETQYF	TGCGCCAGCAGCTTGGCTACTAGCGGGGGACGGGAGACCCAGTACTTC
TRBV6-6	NA	TRBJ1-6	15	TRBD1	CASRGRDRDDSPLHF	TGTGCCAGCAGGGGGCGGGACAGGGACGATTCACCCCTCCACTTT
TRBV14	many	TRBJ2-3	14	NA	CASSPYLAANTQYF	TGTGCCAGCAGCCCCTATCTCGCCGCCAATACGCAGTATTTT
TRBV29-1	NA	TRBJ1-2	13	TRBD1	CSARQGANYGYTF	TGCAGCGCGAGACAGGGGGCTAACTATGGCTACACCTTC
TRBV18	NA	TRBJ2-5	15	NA	CASSPPNRRRETQYF	TGTGCCAGCTCACCCCCCAACAGGAGACGGGAGACCCAGTACTTC
TRBV27	NA	TRBJ1-5	15	NA	CASSHRTSPNQPQHF	TGTGCCAGCAGTCACCGGACAAGCCCCAATCAGCCCCAGCATTTT
TRBV11-2	NA	TRBJ2-7	15	TRBD1	CASSFRDRGSYEQYF	TGTGCCAGCAGCTTCCGGGACAGGGGGTCCTACGAGCAGTACTTC
TRBV5-4	NA	TRBJ2-3	14	TRBD2	CATGLAGVVDTQYF	TGTGCCACGGGACTAGCGGGAGTTGTAGATACGCAGTATTTT
TRBV27	few	TRBJ1-6	17	TRBD1	CASSKGTGTYYNSPLHF	TGTGCCAGCAGTAAGGGGACAGGGACTTACTATAATTCACCCCTCCACTTT
TRBV13	NA	TRBJ2-1	18	TRBD2	CASSLSVGISGVYNEQFF	TGTGCCAGCAGCTTATCGGTTGGGATCAGCGGGGTTTACAATGAGCAGTTCTTC
TRBV7-8	NA	TRBJ1-4	16	NA	CASSPKVGGGGEKLFF	TGTGCCAGCAGCCCAAAAGTGGGGGGAGGCGGTGAAAAACTGTTTTTT
TRBV7-8	NA	TRBJ1-1	16	TRBD1	CASSFPRDSGNTEAFF	TGTGCCAGCAGCTTCCCCCGGGACAGTGGGAACACTGAAGCTTTCTTT